The clone carrying this T cell receptor beta chain was counted ten times or more. Its antigen is still unknown. The CDR3 contains 15 residues. The V and J ends lost 6 bases and 0 bases respectively, with 13 bases between them. The germline gives CDR1 SGHVS, CDR2 FQNEAQ. Preparation of TCR beta libraries was done by quantitative 5'-RACE with molecular barcodes. TCRdb reprocessed the 5' RACE reads with MiXCR, giving one entry per CDR3 protein. Found here are about 540,000 distinct CDR3 sequences, roughly an eighth of them singletons; the top ten hold approximately 6.3%. This sample stems from a study of CD8 T cells in ankylosing spondylitis. Study-level results: Ankylosing spondylitis blood appeared to be characterized by a TCR beta motif of about eight highly homologous variants. Reactive arthritis synovial fluid and blood previously showed some of these motif variants. Clones linked to disease were reported to show significant enrichment in matched ankylosing spondylitis synovial fluid.

The clonotype originates from a male donor with ankylosing spondylitis. Sequencing was performed on blood, either unsorted or a sorted T cell fraction (not recorded which). The genes are TRBV7-8 and TRBJ2-3; a possible D gene is TRBD2 (5 bases). The CDR3 loop is CASSLGRTSTDTQYF. The CDR3 bases are TGTGCCAGCAGTCTCGGCAGGACTAGCACAGATACGCAGTATTTT.